This T cell receptor (beta chain) is from a study of long-term antiretroviral therapy in people with HIV. immunoSEQ v3.0 was run at survey level. Generated by immunoSEQ multiplex PCR, the TCRdb table keeps only in-frame clones and is missing some. This sample yields about 22,000 clones, of which 65% to 90% are seen a single time; 15% to 20% belongs to the top ten. CDR1 and CDR2 from the germline V gene are MNHEY and SMNVEV (reference sequence). CDR3 size: 12 residues. V lost 2 bases and J lost 5, with 7 bases in between. The gene calls are TRBV27 and TRBJ2-7, with D possibly being TRBD2 (5 bases). The specimen was unsorted PBMCs, collected 0.1 years before starting antiretroviral therapy. The receptor was isolated from a man aged 18 to 29 with HIV. CDR3 sequence: CASSLPSHEQYF. As DNA, the CDR3 is TGTGCCAGCAGTTTACCTAGCCACGAGCAGTACTTC.